The sequence of this T cell receptor (beta chain) was determined in a study of cytomegalovirus exposure and HLA in healthy donors (dated by TCRdb to 2017 to 2019). General notes on the study: In an earlier analysis of roughly 590 of the donors, about 270 Gb of sequence data and 100 million or so unique TCR beta sequences from roughly 200 million T cells were reported. Roughly 300 gigabases of sequencing data and tens of millions of unique TCR sequences were included in an early release covering 500 to 750 HLA-typed donors. Among the approximately 430 genotyped donors, around 81% belonged to the genetic ancestry cluster associated with self-reported Caucasian donors. The study aimed to test whether cataloging public T cell receptors could reveal signatures of past pathogen exposure. The study used immunosequencing to profile the T cell repertoires of about 670 subjects and linked those repertoires to cytomegalovirus serostatus. A separate validation cohort of over 95 different subjects was used in addition to the roughly 670-subject first cohort. High-throughput TCR immunosequencing, statistical association of individual TCRs with disease status, and machine learning were combined to predict cytomegalovirus infection status. A later analysis re-analyzed previously published TCR beta repertoires from 600 to 850 donors and added high-resolution HLA genotyping to study TCR occurrence patterns. Rather than using new phenotypic data, the later analysis identified candidate immune exposures from TCR beta sequences and from how often those sequences occurred across donors. An earlier analysis of roughly 580 of the donors used high-throughput TCR beta sequencing to judge whether each TCR beta V gene segment behaved as functional or pseudogenic. Donor age, sex, ethnicity and CMV serostatus were compiled alongside the repertoire data. In a later genetic analysis, genome-wide SNP genotypes for about three fifths of the 666 donors were used, and that subset was treated as a discovery cohort. All discovery cohort repertoires had been generated on a single sequencing platform. Class I and class II HLA loci were covered by the typing at four-digit resolution. The number of donors typed differed by locus, with 629-630 for A, B, C, DRB1 and DQB1, 522 for DQA1, 606 for DPA1, and approximately 470 for DPB1. Four or five DR-DQ haplotypes were handled as single units for association and clustering because linkage in the cohort was strong. Across about 370 genotyped donors of the cohort, an average of approximately 240,000 unique TCR beta nucleotide sequences per donor were sequenced, and approximately 17% of those sequences were non-productive.

The cohort comprised some 730 healthy bone marrow donors. At the time of sampling, every cohort member was nominally healthy, though immune exposures that went unrecorded were likely present. The donor tested CMV seropositive and was one of the 289 seropositive cohort members. Each donor provided a peripheral blood sample, and peripheral blood mononuclear cells were used for TCR beta sequencing. The Qiagen DNeasy Blood Extraction Kit was used to extract genomic DNA from the blood cell samples. Inclusive of the bounding cysteine and phenylalanine, the CDR3 is 15 residues long. Only the CDR3 region is kept as DNA, spanning 45 bases read in frame from base 1. V loses 0 bases, J loses 0 bases, and the germline ends lie 3 bases apart. The germline V gene (reference sequence) supplies CDR1 LNHNV and CDR2 YYDKDF. Library preparation employed the immunoSEQ multiplex PCR assay. The multiplex PCR relied on a mix of 60 forward primers for TCR Vbeta segments and 13 reverse primers for TCR Jbeta segments. The CDR3 region of rearranged TCR beta genes was amplified from genomic DNA by a multiplex PCR assay. Amplified TCR beta libraries were sequenced as 87-base-pair reads on the Illumina HiSeq System. The study's processing was this. A later analysis counted around 72 million unique TCR beta chains across the 666 repertoires, and about 10 million of these chains were shared by at least two donors. A nearest-neighbor algorithm error-corrected the raw reads and collapsed the reads into unique sequences, merging closely related sequences to remove PCR and sequencing errors. Alignment of CDR3 sequences to IMGT reference sequences was used to assign V, D and J gene segments. For a sequence to be retained, a match of at least six nucleotides to both a V gene segment and a J gene segment was required. A rearrangement was called productive if the CDR3 had no stop codons and remained in frame with V and J, and every other rearrangement was called non-productive. CDR3 was defined by IMGT convention, running from the second conserved V-encoded cysteine to the conserved J-encoded phenylalanine. Sequences without an unambiguous match to a single V gene segment were excluded from the earlier analysis of 450 to 750 of the donors. An earlier analysis of fewer than 750 of the donors called V segments functional above 56.7% productive rearrangements and segregating when the between-donor standard deviation exceeded 5%. A statistical classification framework was built to diagnose cytomegalovirus status from the catalog of TCR beta chain sequences. In a later analysis, TCR nucleotide sequences were compared against IMGT/GENE-DB human TR gene sequences so that V and J genes could be assigned. Using the TCRdist pipeline, a later analysis assigned CDR3 sequences along with most-parsimonious VDJ recombination scenarios. In a later analysis, each TCR beta chain was defined by its CDR3 amino acid sequence together with its V-gene family, and reads lacking a unique V-gene family were excluded. A later analysis removed 592 highly shared, low-generation-probability nucleotide sequences to deal with suspected cross-contamination and a sequencing artifact. In a later analysis, a clonal expansion index was calculated for each public chain from normalized within-repertoire ranks of inferred template counts. In a later analysis, generation probabilities were computed with a VDJ recombination model fitted to out-of-frame rearrangements, and the resulting probabilities were checked against IGoR. In a later analysis, hypergeometric tests were used to score TCR-TCR, TCR-HLA and TCR-CMV co-occurrence, with a repertoire-size bias correction applied to TCR pairs. A later analysis estimated false discovery rates by permuting HLA or CMV assignments 20 times. In a later analysis, co-occurring TCRs were grouped using DBSCAN, with TCRdist sequence similarity added in when clustering inside HLA-allele-positive subsets. Repertoires with fewer than 30,000 or more than 120,000 public chains, plus five repertoires with anomalous nucleotide sharing, were excluded from co-occurrence clustering. In TCRdb, the immuneACCESS table is reduced to in-frame sequences with V and J assigned. These tables do not hold every clone; where another copy was compared, an unresolved V gene accounts for under half, and the others remain unexplained. That table gives V, J and clone size, and the DNA gave D and trimming. The sample table on file contains 30,000 to 40,000 clones. Approximately 10% of the sample rests with the top ten.

As regards this clone: The antigen it recognizes is unknown.

Here is what the overall study found, with its caveats: A later analysis found that TCR association rates varied across HLA loci, with DRB1 alleles showing the most associated TCRs and HLA-C alleles the fewest. At a false discovery rate of 0.05, a later analysis linked 16,951 TCR beta sequences to specific HLA alleles. When HLA alleles, especially DR and DQ, strongly co-occurred, attributing TCR associations to individual alleles was difficult. A further reported finding was that TCR beta sequences accurately predicted the HLA-A and HLA-B alleles for most subjects in the first cohort. In vitro tests confirmed that a few of the cytomegalovirus-associated TCR beta chains recognize cytomegalovirus antigens. A total of 164 TCR beta chains were listed by the study as associated with cytomegalovirus. The sequencing pipeline was judged likely to have produced a cluster of highly shared sequence variants as a technical artifact. The authors suggested that the approach could potentially be extended to other disease states and immunological phenotypes. According to a later analysis, parvovirus B19, influenza, CMV and Epstein-Barr virus appeared linked to several top co-occurrence clusters. According to a later genetic analysis, donors in an Asian-associated ancestry cluster had fewer N-insertions in productive TCRs than the roughly 670-donor mean. Immune exposure information for the cohort was limited to CMV serostatus. According to a later analysis, most CMV-associated TCR beta chains appeared to be HLA-restricted, and the HLA associations seemed to be driven largely by CMV exposure. Because some donors lacked HLA typing at each locus, the association tests relied only on the typed subset. Broadly in line with IMGT annotations, most TCR beta V segments showed up in productive rearrangements about 87% or about 30% of the time in an earlier analysis of approximately 600 of the donors. Approximately 16 rarely observed V segments, including chromosome 9 orphons, were excluded from the earlier analysis of almost 600 of the donors because counts were too low. In both the original and validation cohorts, the classifier was reported to diagnose cytomegalovirus status with high specificity and sensitivity. Some IMGT-functional V segments, including TRBV6-2 and TRBV6-3, could not be told apart with the 87-base-pair reads, so those segments were excluded. The cohort was sequenced for TCR beta chains only, and without alpha or paired-chain data the features that could be detected were limited. While some public TCRs were present in many individuals, most TCR sequences turned up only very rarely across donors. Correlated functional status among segregating V segments might reflect linkage disequilibrium, but an unknown experimental factor could not be ruled out. In a later analysis, HLA-associated TCR beta chains were found to be more clonally expanded and to have lower generation probabilities than equally common non-associated chains. V-gene and J-gene trimming of TCR beta chains was associated with a missense DCLRE1C variant in a later genetic analysis, and the association was replicated in an independent cohort. Roughly uniform sequencing depth across donors was assumed in presence/absence analyses, although this assumption may not hold.

Sequenced: PBMCs. The V gene is TRBV15 and the J gene is TRBJ2-6; the D gene cannot be resolved reliably. The TCR was taken from a man aged 40-49 years in good health and CMV-seropositive. The bases are TGTGCCACCAGCAGAGATAACTCTGGGGCCAACGTCCTGACTTTC. Translated, this gives CATSRDNSGANVLTF.